This T cell receptor beta chain was recorded in a study of siplizumab effects on memory and regulatory T cells. The CDR3 has 15 amino acids. Trimming pared 5 bases from V and 5 bases from J, leaving 15 bases between. The germline V gene has CDR1 SEHNR and CDR2 FQNEAQ (reference sequence). Data came from immunoSEQ multiplex PCR; TCRdb stores just in-frame clones and leaves some out. The data hold tens of thousands of clones, with 91% observed a single time. The sample taken for sequencing was CD8+ T cells sorted from blood. This chain links TRBV7-9 with TRBJ2-2; a possible D gene is TRBD2 (6 bases). The sequence was collected from a human donor in good health. CDR3 amino acids: CASSPGRMRTGELFF. The CDR3 DNA reads TGTGCCAGCAGCCCCGGGAGAATGAGGACCGGGGAGCTGTTTTTT.